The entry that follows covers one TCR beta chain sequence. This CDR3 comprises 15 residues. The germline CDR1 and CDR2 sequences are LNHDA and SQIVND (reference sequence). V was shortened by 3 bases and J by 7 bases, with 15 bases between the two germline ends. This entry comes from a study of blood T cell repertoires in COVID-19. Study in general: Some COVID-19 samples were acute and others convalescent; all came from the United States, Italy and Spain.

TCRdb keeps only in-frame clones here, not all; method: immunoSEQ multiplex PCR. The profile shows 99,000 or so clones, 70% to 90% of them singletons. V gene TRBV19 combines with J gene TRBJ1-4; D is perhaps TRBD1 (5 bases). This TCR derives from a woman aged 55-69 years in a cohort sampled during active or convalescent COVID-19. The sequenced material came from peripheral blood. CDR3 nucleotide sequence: TGTGCCAGTAGTATCCAGGGAGGACATCGTGAAAAACTGTTTTTT. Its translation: CASSIQGGHREKLFF.